These 17 T cell receptor beta chains were sequenced from one sample in a study of T cell changes during pregnancy in multiple sclerosis. Here immunoSEQ multiplex PCR was the method, and the copy in TCRdb shows in-frame clones only, minus some. The data contain fewer than 110,000 clones, about 91% of them singletons. Specimen: peripheral blood, collected after pregnancy. The receptors derive from a female donor with multiple sclerosis, enrolled in a pregnancy study.

The rearrangement joins TRBV6-6 to TRBJ1-1; 7 bases are a match to TRBD1. The CDR3 is 13 amino acids. Germline V gene lookup returns CDR1 MNHNY and CDR2 SVGAGI (reference sequence). The V segment lost 7 bases and the J segment 1 base; nucleotides outside the gene matches: 3. The CDR3: CASNRGRNTEAFF. DNA for the CDR3: TGTGCCAGCAACAGGGGTAGGAACACTGAAGCTTTCTTT.

The genes are TRBV7-8 and TRBJ2-7; D possibly corresponds to TRBD1 (5 bases). In germline, CDR1 is SGHVS, CDR2 FQNEAQ. The CDR3 length is 15 residues. With 0 bases removed from V and 3 bases from J, the gap between germline ends came to 12 bases. The DNA of the CDR3 is TGTGCCAGCAGCTTAGCGGGGCGCAGGGACTACGAGCAGTACTTC. This sequence encodes CASSLAGRRDYEQYF.

This chain links TRBV7-9 with TRBJ1-1; D is possibly TRBD1 (6 bases). The CDR3 contains 13 residues. V was trimmed by 9 bases and J by 5 bases, leaving 16 bases between them. Germline V lookup: CDR1 SEHNR, CDR2 FQNEAQ (reference sequence). In DNA form, the CDR3 reads TGTGCCAGTCTAGGGGGGGTTCGGACTGAAGCTTTCTTT. As protein: CASLGGVRTEAFF.

The chain employs TRBV19 and TRBJ1-5; TRBD1 matches 8 bases. The trim removed 8 bases at V and 7 bases at J, leaving 7 bases unmatched. CDR3 length: 13 residues. The germline V gene encodes CDR1 LNHDA and CDR2 SQIVND (reference sequence). The CDR3 DNA is TGTGCCAGTCAGGGGGCATCCCCGCAGCCCCAGCATTTT. Its translation: CASQGASPQPQHF.

The chain employs TRBV27 and TRBJ2-3; 13 nucleotides align to TRBD2. This CDR3 comprises 18 residues. V gave up 2 bases and J gave up 0 bases; unmatched junction bases: 5. CDR1 and CDR2 (germline): MNHEY, SMNVEV (reference sequence). CDR3 amino acids: CASSLRTSGSGSTDTQYF. Here the CDR3 DNA reads TGTGCCAGCAGTTTACGGACTAGCGGGAGCGGGAGCACAGATACGCAGTATTTT.

This chain connects TRBV7-8 to TRBJ1-1; 7 nucleotides align to TRBD1. Germline CDR1 and CDR2: SGHVS and FQNEAQ. V lost 5 bases, J lost 0 bases, and 12 bases stayed unmatched. There are 17 residues in the CDR3. CDR3 protein: CASSIDRVGSVNTEAFF. The DNA for the CDR3 is TGTGCCAGCAGCATCGACAGGGTGGGATCTGTGAACACTGAAGCTTTCTTT.

The rearrangement joins TRBV2 to TRBJ2-2; no definite D call. The CDR3 length is 16 residues. CDR1 SNHLY and CDR2 FYNNEI come from the germline V gene. V was trimmed by 3 bases and J by 5 bases, leaving 16 bases between them. The DNA of the CDR3 is TGTGCCAGCAGTGATCAACGAGGCCGCCTGACCGGGGAGCTGTTTTTT. It translates to CASSDQRGRLTGELFF.

This chain uses TRBV6-6 with TRBJ2-1, with 7 bases that match TRBD1. Germline V CDR1 and CDR2: MNHNY, SVGAGI (reference sequence). The CDR3 totals 14 residues. Losses at the gene ends were 10 bases for V and 5 bases for J; bases not matched to a gene: 11. The CDR3 DNA is TGTGCCACCGTAAGGGGACAGCTAGACAATGAGCAGTTCTTC. This translates into CATVRGQLDNEQFF.

The J gene is TRBJ2-1, the V gene TRBV6-5, with D possibly matching TRBD1 (5 bases). The germline CDR1 and CDR2 sequences are MNHEY and SVGAGI. Trimming cost V 5 bases and J 9 bases, with 8 bases left between them. This CDR3 region has 11 residues. The CDR3 sequence: CASSARGEQFF. Here the CDR3 DNA reads TGTGCCAGCAGTGCTAGGGGTGAGCAGTTCTTC.

The rearrangement links TRBV7-2 to TRBJ1-3; weak D call: TRBD1 (5 bases). From germline, CDR1 is SGHTA and CDR2 FQGNSA. With 2 bases removed from V and 4 bases from J, the gap between germline ends came to 9 bases. The CDR3 spans 14 residues. The CDR3 protein is CASSLRQRGNTIYF. The CDR3 DNA reads as TGTGCCAGCAGCTTACGACAGAGAGGAAACACCATATATTTT. Using reference TRBV7-2 and TRBJ1-3 for the parts outside the CDR3, the full variable domain is GAGVSQSPSNKVTEKGKDVELRCDPISGHTALYWYRQSLGQGLEFLIYFQGNSAPDKSGLPSDRFSAERTGGSVSTLTIQRTQQEDSAVYLCASSLRQRGNTIYFGEGSWLTVV.

DNA for the CDR3: TGTGCCAGCAGCCGGGACAGGCTCCTATATCGCAATCAGCCCCAGCATTTT. Translating it yields CASSRDRLLYRNQPQHF. The rearrangement uses TRBV6-4 and TRBJ1-5; 8 nucleotides align to TRBD1. The CDR3 loop spans 17 amino acids. V shed 6 bases and J 2 bases; nucleotides not matched to a gene: 12. CDR1 and CDR2 (germline): MRHNA, SNTAGT.

The chain joins TRBV18 to TRBJ1-1; D gene unclear. The CDR3 runs 14 residues. Germline CDR1 and CDR2: KGHSH and LQKENI. Between the trimmed V and J ends, which lost 3 bases and 5 bases, there was a span of 13 bases. This CDR3 is CASSPRSRLTEAFF. In DNA form, the CDR3 reads TGTGCCAGCTCACCTAGGTCTAGATTAACTGAAGCTTTCTTT.

This clone came up once. The chain recombines TRBV5-4 with TRBJ1-2, with a tentative D call TRBD1 (5 bases). Trimming removed 3 bases at V and 4 bases at J, with 13 bases between. CDR1 is SGHNT, CDR2 YYREEE, per germline (reference sequence). This CDR3 has 14 amino acids. CDR3 sequence: CASSSGGTTYGYTF. The CDR3 DNA is TGTGCCAGCAGCTCCGGGGGGACTACCTATGGCTACACCTTC.

The chain is built from TRBV19 and TRBJ1-6; a weak D match, TRBD1 (6 bases). V lost 6 bases and J lost 10, with 19 bases in between. The CDR3 length is 15 residues. CDR1 and CDR2 from the germline V gene are LNHDA and SQIVND (reference sequence). The CDR3 loop reads CASSLRTVVESPLHF. The CDR3 DNA sequence: TGTGCCAGTAGCCTACGGACAGTCGTAGAGTCACCCCTCCACTTT.

V and J are TRBV14 and TRBJ2-2; D perhaps matches TRBD1 (5 bases). V was shortened by 2 bases and J by 3 bases, with 16 bases between the two germline ends. This CDR3 has 17 amino acids. Per the germline V gene, CDR1 is SGHDN and CDR2 is FVKESK. CDR3 protein: CASSQLDWGQDTGELFF. The CDR3 DNA sequence: TGTGCCAGCAGCCAACTAGACTGGGGCCAGGACACCGGGGAGCTGTTTTTT.

The chain has TRBV5-1 and TRBJ2-2; 9 bases match TRBD1. There are 16 residues in the CDR3. After removal of 1 base from V and 7 bases from J, the junction contained 8 bases not matched to a gene. Looked up from germline, CDR1 is SGHRS and CDR2 is YFSETQ. The CDR3 nucleotides are TGCGCCAGCAGCTTGACGGGACAGGGAGGTAACGGGGAGCTGTTTTTT. This sequence encodes CASSLTGQGGNGELFF.

This chain links TRBV6-5 with TRBJ2-7; maybe TRBD2 (6 bases). The V gene lost 6 bases and the J gene lost 3 bases, with 12 bases spanning the gap. This CDR3 has 13 residues. From germline, CDR1 is MNHEY and CDR2 SVGAGI. CDR3 region: CASRGEANYEQYF. In DNA, the CDR3 is TGTGCCAGCAGAGGGGAGGCTAACTACGAGCAGTACTTC.